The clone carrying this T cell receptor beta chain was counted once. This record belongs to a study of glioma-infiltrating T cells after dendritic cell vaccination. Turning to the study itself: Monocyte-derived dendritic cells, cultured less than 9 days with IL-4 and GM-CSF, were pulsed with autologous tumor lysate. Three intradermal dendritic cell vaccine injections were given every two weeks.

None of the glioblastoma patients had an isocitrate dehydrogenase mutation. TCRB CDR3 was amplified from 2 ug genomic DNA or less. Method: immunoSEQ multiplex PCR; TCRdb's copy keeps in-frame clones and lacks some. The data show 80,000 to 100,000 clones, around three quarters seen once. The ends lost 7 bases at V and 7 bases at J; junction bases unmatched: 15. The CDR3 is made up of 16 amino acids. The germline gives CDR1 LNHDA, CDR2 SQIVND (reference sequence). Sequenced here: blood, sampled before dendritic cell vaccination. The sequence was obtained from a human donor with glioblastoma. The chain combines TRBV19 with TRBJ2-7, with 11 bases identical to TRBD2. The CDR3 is CASTASGRRGRGEQYF. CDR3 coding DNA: TGTGCCAGTACGGCTAGCGGGAGGCGTGGGCGTGGAGAGCAGTACTTC.